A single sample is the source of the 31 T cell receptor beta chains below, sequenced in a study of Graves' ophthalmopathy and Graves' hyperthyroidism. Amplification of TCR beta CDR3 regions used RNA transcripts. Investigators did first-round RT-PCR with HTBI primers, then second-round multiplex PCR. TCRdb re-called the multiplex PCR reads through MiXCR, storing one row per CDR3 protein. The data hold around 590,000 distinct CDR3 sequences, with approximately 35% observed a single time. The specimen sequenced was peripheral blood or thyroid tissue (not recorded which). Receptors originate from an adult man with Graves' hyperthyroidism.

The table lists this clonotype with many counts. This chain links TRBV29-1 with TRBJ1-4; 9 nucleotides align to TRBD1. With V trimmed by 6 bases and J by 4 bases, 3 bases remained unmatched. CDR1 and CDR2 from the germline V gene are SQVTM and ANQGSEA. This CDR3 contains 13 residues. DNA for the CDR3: TGCAGCGTAGGGACAGGGAATAATGAAAAACTGTTTTTT. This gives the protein CSVGTGNNEKLFF.

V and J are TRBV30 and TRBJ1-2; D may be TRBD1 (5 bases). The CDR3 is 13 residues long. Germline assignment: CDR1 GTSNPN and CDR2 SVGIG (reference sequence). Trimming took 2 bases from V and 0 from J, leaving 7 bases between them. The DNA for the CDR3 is TGTGCCTGGAGTAGACAGACTAACTATGGCTACACCTTC. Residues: CAWSRQTNYGYTF.

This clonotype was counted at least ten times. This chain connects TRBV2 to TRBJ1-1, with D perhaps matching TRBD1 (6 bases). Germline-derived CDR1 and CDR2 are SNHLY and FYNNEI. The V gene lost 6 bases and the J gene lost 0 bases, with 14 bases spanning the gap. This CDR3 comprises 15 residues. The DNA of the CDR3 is TGTGCCAGCAGCCCCCGACAGGCGATGAACACTGAAGCTTTCTTT. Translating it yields CASSPRQAMNTEAFF.

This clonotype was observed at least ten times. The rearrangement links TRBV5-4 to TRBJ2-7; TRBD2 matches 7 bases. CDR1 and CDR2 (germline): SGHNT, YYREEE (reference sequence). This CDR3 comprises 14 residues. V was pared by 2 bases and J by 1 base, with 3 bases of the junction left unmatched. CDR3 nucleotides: TGTGCCAGCAGCTTTAGCGGGTTATCCTACGAGCAGTACTTC. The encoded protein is CASSFSGLSYEQYF.

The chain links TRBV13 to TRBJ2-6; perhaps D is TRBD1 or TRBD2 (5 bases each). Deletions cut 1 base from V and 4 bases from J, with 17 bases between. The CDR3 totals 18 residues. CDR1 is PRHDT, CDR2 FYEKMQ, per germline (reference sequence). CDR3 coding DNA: TGTGCCAGCAGCTTAGTAGGGGCCGGATGGAGGGGGGCCAACGTCCTGACTTTC. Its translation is CASSLVGAGWRGANVLTF.

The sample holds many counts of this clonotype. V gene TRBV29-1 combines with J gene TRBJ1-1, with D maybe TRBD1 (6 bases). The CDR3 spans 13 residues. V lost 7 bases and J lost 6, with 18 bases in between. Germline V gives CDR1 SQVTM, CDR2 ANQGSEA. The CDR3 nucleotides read TGCAGCGCCATATCGGACAGAGGCTCTGAAGCTTTCTTT. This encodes CSAISDRGSEAFF.

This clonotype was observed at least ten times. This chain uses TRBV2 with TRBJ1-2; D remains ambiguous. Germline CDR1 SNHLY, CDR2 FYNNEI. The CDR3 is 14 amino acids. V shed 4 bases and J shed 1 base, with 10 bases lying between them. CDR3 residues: CASSVDKSNYGYTF. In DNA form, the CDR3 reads TGTGCCAGCAGTGTAGACAAGAGTAACTATGGCTACACCTTC.

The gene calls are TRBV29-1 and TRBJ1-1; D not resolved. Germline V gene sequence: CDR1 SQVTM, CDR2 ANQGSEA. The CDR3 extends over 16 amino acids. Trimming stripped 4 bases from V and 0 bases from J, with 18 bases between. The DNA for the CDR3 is TGCAGCGTTGGGCAGCTCATTTTTCCCATGAACACTGAAGCTTTCTTT. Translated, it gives CSVGQLIFPMNTEAFF.

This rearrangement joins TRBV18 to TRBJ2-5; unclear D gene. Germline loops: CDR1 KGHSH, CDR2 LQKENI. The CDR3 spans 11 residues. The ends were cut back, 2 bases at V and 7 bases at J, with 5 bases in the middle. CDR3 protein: CASSPDRTQYF. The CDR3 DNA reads TGTGCCAGCTCACCAGATAGGACCCAGTACTTC.

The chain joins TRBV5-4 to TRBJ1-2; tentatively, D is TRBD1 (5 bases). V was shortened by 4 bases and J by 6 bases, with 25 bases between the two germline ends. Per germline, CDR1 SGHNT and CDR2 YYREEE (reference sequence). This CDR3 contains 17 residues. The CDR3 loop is CASSQSDMGGIVDGYTF. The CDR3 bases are TGTGCCAGCAGCCAATCCGATATGGGGGGGATAGTAGATGGCTACACCTTC.

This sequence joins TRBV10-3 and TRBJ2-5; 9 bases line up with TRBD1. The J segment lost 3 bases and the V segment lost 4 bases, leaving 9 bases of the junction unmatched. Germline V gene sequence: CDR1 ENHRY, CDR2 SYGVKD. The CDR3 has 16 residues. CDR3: CAISATDRGREETQYF. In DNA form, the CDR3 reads TGTGCCATCAGTGCTACGGACAGGGGCAGGGAAGAGACCCAGTACTTC.

The CDR3 bases are TGTGCCACCAGTGACAGGGCTGGGACCCAGTACTTC. This encodes CATSDRAGTQYF. The chain joins TRBV24-1 to TRBJ2-5; tentative D call: TRBD1 (5 bases). Germline-derived CDR1 and CDR2 are KGHDR and SFDVKD. This CDR3 is built from 12 residues. Trimming took 4 bases from V and 7 from J, leaving 9 bases between them.

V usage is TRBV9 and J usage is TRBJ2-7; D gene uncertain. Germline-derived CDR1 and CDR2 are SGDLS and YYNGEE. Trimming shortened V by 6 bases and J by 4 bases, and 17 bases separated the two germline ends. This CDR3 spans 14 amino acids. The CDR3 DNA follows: TGTGCCAGCATGAGGACGGAGTCAATGTACGAGCAGTACTTC. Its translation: CASMRTESMYEQYF.

CDR3 coding DNA: TGTGCCAGCCGACGACAGGGTGACGACTATGGCTACACCTTC. As protein: CASRRQGDDYGYTF. The chain combines TRBV2 with TRBJ1-2; 7 bases fit TRBD1. Germline-derived CDR1 and CDR2 are SNHLY and FYNNEI. The CDR3 sequence is 14 residues long. V shed 8 bases and J 3 bases; nucleotides not matched to a gene: 9.

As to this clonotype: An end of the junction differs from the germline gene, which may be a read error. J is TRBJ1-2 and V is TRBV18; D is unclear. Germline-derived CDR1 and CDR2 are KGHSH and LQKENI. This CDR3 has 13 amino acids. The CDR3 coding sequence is TGTACCAGCTCACCCACAGATAACTATGGCTACACCTTC. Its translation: CTSSPTDNYGYTF.

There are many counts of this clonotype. The CDR3 coding sequence is TGTGCCATCCGGAAGGGGGCGCGAACCGGGGAGCTGTTTTTT. Amino acids: CAIRKGARTGELFF. V is TRBV2 and J is TRBJ2-2, with 7 bases that match TRBD1. V dropped 10 bases and J dropped 5; count of bases not matched to a gene: 10. Germline-derived CDR1 and CDR2 are SNHLY and FYNNEI. CDR3 length equals 14 residues.

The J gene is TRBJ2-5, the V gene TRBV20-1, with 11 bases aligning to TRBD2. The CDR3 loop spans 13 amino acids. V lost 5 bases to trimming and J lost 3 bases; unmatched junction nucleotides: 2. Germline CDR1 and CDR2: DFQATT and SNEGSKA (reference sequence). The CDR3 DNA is TGCAGTGCTGGGGGACTAGCGGAAGAGACCCAGTACTTC. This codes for CSAGGLAEETQYF.

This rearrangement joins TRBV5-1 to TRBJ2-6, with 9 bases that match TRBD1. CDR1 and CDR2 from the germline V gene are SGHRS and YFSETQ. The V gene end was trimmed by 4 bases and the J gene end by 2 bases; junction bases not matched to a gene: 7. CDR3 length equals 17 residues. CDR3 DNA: TGCGCCAGCAGCCCGGGACAGGGTCTAGCTGGGGCCAACGTCCTGACTTTC. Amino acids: CASSPGQGLAGANVLTF.

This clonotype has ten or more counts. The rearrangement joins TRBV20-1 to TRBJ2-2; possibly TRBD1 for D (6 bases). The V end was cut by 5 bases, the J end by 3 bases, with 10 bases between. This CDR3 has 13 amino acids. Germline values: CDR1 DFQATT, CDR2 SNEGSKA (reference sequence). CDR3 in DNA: TGCAGTGCTGAGGGGACACACACCGGGGAGCTGTTTTTT. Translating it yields CSAEGTHTGELFF.

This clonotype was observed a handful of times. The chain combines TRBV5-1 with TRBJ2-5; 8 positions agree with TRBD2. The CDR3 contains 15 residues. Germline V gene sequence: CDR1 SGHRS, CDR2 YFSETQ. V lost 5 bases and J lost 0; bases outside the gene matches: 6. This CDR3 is CASRISGAHQETQYF. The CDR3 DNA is TGCGCCAGCAGAATTAGCGGGGCCCACCAAGAGACCCAGTACTTC.

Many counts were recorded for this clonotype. The CDR3 nucleotides are TGCAGTGCTACAACTACTCCAGCAAATCTTTCACCCCTCCACTTT. This encodes CSATTTPANLSPLHF. The rearrangement joins TRBV20-1 to TRBJ1-6, with D unresolved. V dropped 4 bases and J dropped 9 bases, with 19 bases sitting between them. The germline gives CDR1 DFQATT, CDR2 SNEGSKA (reference sequence). The CDR3 loop spans 15 amino acids.

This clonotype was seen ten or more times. CDR3 protein: CDLTGTSYEQYF. CDR3 in DNA: TGTGACTTGACAGGGACCTCCTACGAGCAGTACTTC. The chain employs TRBV6-5 and TRBJ2-7; 7 nucleotides match TRBD1. The CDR3 is 12 residues long. CDR1 and CDR2 (germline): MNHEY, SVGAGI.

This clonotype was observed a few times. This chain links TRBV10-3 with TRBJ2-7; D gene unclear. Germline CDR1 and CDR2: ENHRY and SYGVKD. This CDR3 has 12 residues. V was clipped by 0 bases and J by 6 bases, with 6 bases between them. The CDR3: CAISESGSEQYF. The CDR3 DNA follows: TGTGCCATCAGTGAGTCAGGGTCCGAGCAGTACTTC.

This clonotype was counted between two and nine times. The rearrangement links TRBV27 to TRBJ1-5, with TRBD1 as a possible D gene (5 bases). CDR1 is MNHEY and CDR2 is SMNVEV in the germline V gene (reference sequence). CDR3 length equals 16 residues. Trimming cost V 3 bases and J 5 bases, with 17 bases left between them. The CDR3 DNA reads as TGTGCCAGCAGTTTTTCCCCCCCCAGGGTGTATCAGCCCCAGCATTTT. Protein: CASSFSPPRVYQPQHF.

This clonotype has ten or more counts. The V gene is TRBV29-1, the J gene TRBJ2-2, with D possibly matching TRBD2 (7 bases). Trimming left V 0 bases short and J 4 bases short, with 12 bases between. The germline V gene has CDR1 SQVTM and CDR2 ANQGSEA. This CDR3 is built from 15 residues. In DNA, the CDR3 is TGCAGCGTTGAAGAAGGGGGGGCGGCCACCGGGGAGCTGTTTTTT. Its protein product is CSVEEGGAATGELFF.

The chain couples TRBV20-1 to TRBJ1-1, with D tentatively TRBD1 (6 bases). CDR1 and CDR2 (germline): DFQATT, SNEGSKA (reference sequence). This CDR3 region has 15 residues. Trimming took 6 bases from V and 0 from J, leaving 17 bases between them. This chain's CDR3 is CSARGGGPLNTEAFF. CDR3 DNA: TGCAGTGCCCGAGGGGGGGGGCCCTTGAACACTGAAGCTTTCTTT.

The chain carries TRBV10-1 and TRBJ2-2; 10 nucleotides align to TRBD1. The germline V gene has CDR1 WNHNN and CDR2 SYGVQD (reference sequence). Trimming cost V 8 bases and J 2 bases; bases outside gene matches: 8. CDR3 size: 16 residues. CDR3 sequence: CASGTGTGVNTGELFF. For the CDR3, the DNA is TGCGCCAGCGGTACCGGGACAGGGGTCAACACCGGGGAGCTGTTTTTT.

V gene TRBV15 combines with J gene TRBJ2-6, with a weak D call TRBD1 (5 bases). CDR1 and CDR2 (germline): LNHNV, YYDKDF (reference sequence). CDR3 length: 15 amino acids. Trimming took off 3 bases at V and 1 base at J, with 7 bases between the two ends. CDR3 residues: CATSRQGSGANVLTF. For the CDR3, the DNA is TGTGCCACCAGCAGGCAGGGATCTGGGGCCAACGTCCTGACTTTC.

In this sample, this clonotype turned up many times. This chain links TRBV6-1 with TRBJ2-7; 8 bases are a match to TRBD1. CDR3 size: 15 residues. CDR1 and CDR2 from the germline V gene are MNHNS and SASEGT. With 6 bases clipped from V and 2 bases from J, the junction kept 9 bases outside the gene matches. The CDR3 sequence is CASRQKTGDPYEQYF. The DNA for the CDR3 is TGTGCCAGCAGACAGAAGACAGGGGATCCCTACGAGCAGTACTTC.

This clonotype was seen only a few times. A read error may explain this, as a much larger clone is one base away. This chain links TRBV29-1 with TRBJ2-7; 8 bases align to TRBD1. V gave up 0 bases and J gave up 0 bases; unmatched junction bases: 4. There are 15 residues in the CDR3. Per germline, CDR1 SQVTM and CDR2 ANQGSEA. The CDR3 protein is CSVEDDRGLSYEQYF. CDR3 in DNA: TGCAGCGTTGAAGATGACAGGGGCCTCTCCTACGAGCAGTACTTC.

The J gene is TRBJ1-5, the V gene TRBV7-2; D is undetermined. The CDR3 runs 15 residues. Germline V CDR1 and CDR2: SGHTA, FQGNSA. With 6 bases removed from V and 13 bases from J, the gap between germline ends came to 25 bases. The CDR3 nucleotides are TGTGCCAGCAGTGAAGGTCTAGGAGACGCAGATACGCAGCATTTT. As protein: CASSEGLGDADTQHF.